The source of this TCR beta chain is a study of Ad26.COV2.S vaccination and SARS-CoV-2 variants. About the study: In the study, Ad26.COV2.S was injected intramuscularly once, or twice 56 days apart.

Germline-derived CDR1 and CDR2 are SNHLY and FYNNEI. This CDR3 has 15 amino acids. The junction had 10 bases not matched to a gene; V was cut back by 7 bases and J by 6 bases. Libraries were prepared by immunoSEQ multiplex PCR; TCRdb keeps only in-frame clonotypes and omits some of them. The table lists a few hundred thousand clones, roughly 84% of them singletons. The sample's treatment: roughly 20 received Ad26.COV2.S at low or high dose, single or two shots; 5 received placebo; per-sample allocation not given. Day 63 after the first injection of vaccine or placebo was the sampling time. The material sequenced was peripheral blood, taken in a trial of Ad26.COV2.S vaccine versus placebo. The clonotype originates from a person aged 18-60 years who received the Ad26.COV2.S COVID-19 vaccine or a placebo. The chain uses TRBV2 and TRBJ2-7; TRBD2 agrees at 12 bases. DNA of the CDR3: TGTGCCAGCATTGGACTAGCGGGGATTTATTTCGAGCAGTACTTC. It is translated as CASIGLAGIYFEQYF.